The 4 T cell receptor beta chains reported below all come from one sample, sequenced in a study of OX40 agonist ivuxolimab in advanced cancers. The repertoire was sequenced with immunoSEQ multiplex PCR; TCRdb's copy has only in-frame clones and lacks some. Of 61,000 or so clones listed, around 82% are singletons. Sequenced material: CD4+ or CD8+ T cells sorted from blood, taken in a trial of the OX40 agonist ivuxolimab. Receptors originate from an adult with an advanced solid tumor such as melanoma, head and neck, liver or kidney cancer.

The CDR3 is CASSSGGHEQFF. In DNA form, the CDR3 reads TGCGCCAGCAGCTCGGGTGGGCATGAGCAGTTCTTC. The J gene is TRBJ2-1, the V gene TRBV5-1; D is unresolved. The CDR3 has 12 amino acids. The germline gives CDR1 SGHRS, CDR2 YFSETQ. V lost 3 bases to trimming and J lost 8 bases, with 9 bases between them.

The rearrangement joins TRBV29-1 to TRBJ2-2, with no clear D. The V gene's germline CDR1 is SQVTM and CDR2 ANQGSEA. The CDR3 length is 14 residues. CDR3 bases: TGCAGTGCCTCCGGGTCCGGCCCCACCGGGGAGCTGTTTTTT. Translation: CSASGSGPTGELFF.

This clone was detected a few times. V is TRBV30 and J is TRBJ1-1; 7 bases align to TRBD1. Germline V gene lookup returns CDR1 GTSNPN and CDR2 SVGIG (reference sequence). The CDR3 is 12 amino acids. V shed 5 bases, J shed 4 bases, and the junction held 4 bases outside the gene matches. CDR3 sequence reads: CAWDRVGTEAFF. Here the CDR3 DNA reads TGTGCCTGGGACAGGGTGGGCACTGAAGCTTTCTTT.

CDR3 sequence: CASSLGAKGNAFTGELFF. The CDR3 nucleotides are TGTGCCAGCAGCTTGGGGGCCAAAGGAAATGCATTCACCGGGGAGCTGTTTTTT. This chain connects TRBV5-4 to TRBJ2-2, with unresolved D. Germline CDR1 and CDR2: SGHNT and YYREEE (reference sequence). V lost 0 bases, J lost 4 bases, and 19 bases lay in between. The CDR3 has 18 amino acids.